The present T cell receptor (beta chain) was sequenced within a study of T cells in Graves' hyperthyroidism and ophthalmopathy. Across the study: Peripheral blood specimens were obtained at initial diagnosis, prior to any treatment. Study results and limitations: Stable hyperthyroidism was told apart from ophthalmopathy by a model built on 13 V-J features.

Notes on this clonotype: Its antigen is unidentified.

Amplified TCR beta CDR3 regions came from RNA transcripts. When the TCR CDR3 underwent first-round RT-PCR, the HTBI primer set was used. One entry per CDR3 protein results from TCRdb running MiXCR on the multiplex PCR reads. The table has more than 550,000 distinct CDR3 sequences, roughly 20% seen once. This CDR3 region has 16 residues. V lost 2 bases and J lost 8, with 19 bases in between. The sample, blood from the first hyperthyroidism diagnosis, precedes any ophthalmopathy symptoms. It was 8 to 10 ml of fresh peripheral blood that supplied the PBMCs. The chain is built from TRBV12-3 or TRBV12-4 and TRBJ2-1; D remains unclear. This clonotype was sampled from a woman aged 45-59 years with Graves' hyperthyroidism that later progressed to Graves' ophthalmopathy. The sequencing sample was made of blood. This chain's CDR3 is CASSLSTNSLGYEQFF. The DNA for the CDR3 is TGTGCCAGCAGTTTAAGTACGAACAGCCTGGGATATGAGCAGTTCTTC.